This T cell receptor beta chain was recorded in a study of blood T cell repertoires in acute mononucleosis (TCRdb year 2020). The study in broad terms: Acute-phase samples, representing the primary response, were taken within 2 weeks of symptom onset. In the acute phase, YVL-BR-specific cells accounted for a mean of roughly 2% of blood CD8 T cells, and GLC-BM-specific cells for a mean of about 1%. The mean blood EBV load was around 4 log10 genome copies per million B cells in acute infection and 2.5 to 3 at convalescence. Here is what the overall study found, with its caveats: Low acute-to-convalescent clonotype overlap might partly reflect sampling error, because only a fraction of each donor's blood was analyzed. Persistence into convalescence was observed for only about 8.4% of unique acute clonotypes, yet most of the response was made up by these persisting clonotypes, and the remaining acute clonotypes were seemingly replaced by new diverse de novo clonotypes. Only a few donors were included in the cohort, so group averages were based on very few individuals. For BRLF1 (YVL-BR), a dominant role in TCR repertoire selection was played by TCRalpha CDR3 motifs, whereas only a minimal role was played by TCRbeta.

With respect to this clone: Per-base quality was not reported, and no clone a single base away is much larger than it.

V trim: 6 bases; J trim: 0 bases; unmatched bases: 23. According to the germline V gene, CDR1 reads SQVTM and CDR2 reads ANQGSEA. The CDR3 goes from the cysteine to the phenylalanine over 21 residues. Here the CDR3 DNA is all that survives: 63 bases in frame from base 1. The sample's time point label, in plain terms: acute infectious mononucleosis, at clinical presentation within 2 weeks of symptom onset (visit 1). The study tracked CD8 T cell responses to two immunodominant EBV epitopes, BRLF1 109 (YVL-BR) and BMLF1 280 (GLC-BM), over primary infection. Primary EBV infection was taken to be indicated by a positive serum heterophile antibody test and EBV viral capsid antigen-specific IgM. Magnetic positive selection (MACS) was first used to enrich total CD8 T cells from PBMCs. A FACSAria III was used to sort live CD3+ CD8+ tetramer+ cells to over 95% purity. A PE-conjugated tetramer loaded with the BRLF1 109-117 peptide was used for cell sorting. Directly ex vivo after tetramer sorting, the TCR repertoires of EBV epitope-specific CD8 T cells were deep-sequenced at acute infection and at convalescence. Donors were a few people aged about 18 to 29 with clinical acute infectious mononucleosis and laboratory evidence of primary EBV infection. Heparinized peripheral blood was drawn at clinical presentation with mononucleosis symptoms and again about 6 months later. Ficoll-Paque density gradient centrifugation was used to isolate PBMCs.

Total RNA from at least 10,000 sorted tetramer+ CD8 T cells was reverse transcribed into cDNA for TCR profiling. CDR3 regions were amplified by PCR with primers annealing to V and J regions, adding unique molecular identifiers to track templates. TCRalpha and TCRbeta chains were profiled using the immunoSEQ platform, including its sequencing and error-correction standards. The original pipeline was this. Clonal copy numbers were corrected for sequencing and PCR errors, and IMGT conventions were followed to define CDR3s. Analysis was restricted to productive rearrangements and performed with immunoSEQ Analyzer versions 2.0 and 3.0, while gene-pairing frequencies underwent further processing in Microsoft Excel. Circos plots were used to display V-J pairings, and MEME together with a custom motifSearch program was used to find CDR3 motifs. The OLGA algorithm was used to calculate the probability of generation of TCR sequences. Clonotypes seen at both visits were designated persistent, clonotypes seen only acutely were designated nonpersistent, and clonotypes seen only at convalescence were designated de novo. Any amino acid clonotype used by more than one donor was defined as a public TCR. TCRdb took over this immuneACCESS table, retaining in-frame rearrangements with V and J assigned. Such tables are incomplete; in checked studies, under half of the missing clones stem from an unresolved V gene, and the remainder is unexplained. V and J calls and clone size are as listed in that table; D and trimming were resolved from the DNA. The table for this sample lists around 2,000 clones; about 31% of them were counted only once. The top ten constitute 40% to 45% of the sample.

The receptor was derived from a young woman with infectious mononucleosis caused by EBV. Recombination joined TRBV29-1 with TRBJ2-1, with TRBD2 matching 10 junction bases. This specimen was EBV YVL epitope tetramer+ CD8+ T cells sorted from PBMCs, taken during acute infectious mononucleosis. What this sample's cell subset or site label stands for: CD8 T cells binding a tetramer with EBV BRLF1 109-117 peptide (YVL-BR). The DNA sequence is as follows: TGCAGCGTAGGAGGGACAGCGGGGCATACTAGCGGGGCATACTCCTACAATGAGCAGTTCTTC. The encoded protein is CSVGGTAGHTSGAYSYNEQFF.